Each of the 2 T cell receptor beta chains below was sequenced from the same sample in a study of T cell responses to AZD1222 COVID-19 vaccine. Assay used: immunoSEQ multiplex PCR; TCRdb lists only in-frame clones, some missing. The table records about 130,000 clones, around 92% of them present only once. The material sequenced was peripheral blood, taken on day 0 of AZD1222 vaccination. The receptor set was obtained from an adult in good health.

The chain employs TRBV6-2 or TRBV6-3 and TRBJ2-4; 8 bases are shared with TRBD2. CDR1 and CDR2 (germline): MNHEY, SVGEGT. The V gene end was trimmed by 4 bases and the J gene end by 10 bases; junction bases not matched to a gene: 6. The length of the CDR3 is 13 residues. The chain's CDR3 is CASSFSGERIQYF. CDR3 sequence (DNA): TGTGCCAGCAGTTTTAGCGGGGAAAGAATTCAGTACTTC.

The gene calls are TRBV11-3 and TRBJ2-3; D is undetermined. CDR1 and CDR2 (germline): SGHNT, YENEEA. This CDR3 is 14 amino acids long. Trimming removed 3 bases from V and 0 bases from J, with 7 bases in between. This CDR3 reads CASSFGPSTDTQYF. In nucleotides, the CDR3 is TGTGCCAGCAGCTTTGGTCCGAGCACAGATACGCAGTATTTT.